Following are 30 T cell receptor beta chains from one sample sequenced in a study of beta chain features in type 1 diabetes. Of the isolated RNA, all was reverse transcribed, and so the sequenced material was expressed TCRB transcripts. Libraries were prepared by immunoSEQ multiplex PCR; TCRdb keeps only in-frame clonotypes and omits some of them. Here the sample spans about half a million clones, 30% being singletons. What was sequenced was naive CD4+ T cells from blood. The receptors originated from a man between 18 and 35 years old in good health.

This clone was recorded only once. V usage is TRBV9 and J usage is TRBJ2-1; D possibly corresponds to TRBD2 (5 bases). Germline CDR1 and CDR2: SGDLS and YYNGEE. The CDR3 covers 12 residues. The V and J ends lost 5 bases and 13 bases respectively, with 16 bases between them. The DNA for the CDR3 is TGTGCCAGCAGTGGAGCGGCCCTGATACAGTTCTTC. Its translation: CASSGAALIQFF.

The table lists this clone with a few counts. V gene TRBV7-2 combines with J gene TRBJ2-3; maybe TRBD2 (5 bases). Trimming stripped 5 bases from V and 8 bases from J, with 20 bases between. The CDR3 extends over 15 amino acids. The germline gives CDR1 SGHTA, CDR2 FQGNSA. In nucleotides, the CDR3 is TGTGCCAGCAGCCGGCGGGCCCCAGCTACGGGTACGCAGTATTTT. Protein sequence: CASSRRAPATGTQYF. The full variable domain, rest sourced from reference TRBV7-2 and TRBJ2-3, is GAGVSQSPSNKVTEKGKDVELRCDPISGHTALYWYRQSLGQGLEFLIYFQGNSAPDKSGLPSDRFSAERTGGSVSTLTIQRTQQEDSAVYLCASSRRAPATGTQYFGPGTRLTVL.

The gene calls are TRBV4-2 and TRBJ2-5; D not resolved. This CDR3 has 15 residues. The ends were cut back, 0 bases at V and 5 bases at J, with 13 bases in the middle. Germline V gene lookup returns CDR1 LGHNA and CDR2 YNFKEQ. CDR3 residues: CASSQEGRLWETQYF. The CDR3 DNA sequence: TGTGCCAGCAGCCAAGAAGGTCGGTTGTGGGAGACCCAGTACTTC.

The V and J genes are TRBV9 and TRBJ2-3; 8 bases match TRBD1. Germline V gene lookup returns CDR1 SGDLS and CDR2 YYNGEE. J lost 6 bases, V lost 4 bases, and 13 bases had no gene match. This CDR3 region has 16 residues. CDR3 sequence: CASSPGQGMNLDTQYF. CDR3 DNA sequence: TGTGCCAGCAGCCCCGGACAGGGAATGAATTTGGATACGCAGTATTTT. Full variable domain (outside the CDR3, taken from reference TRBV9 and TRBJ2-3): DSGVTQTPKHLITATGQRVTLRCSPRSGDLSVYWYQQSLDQGLQFLIQYYNGEERAKGNILERFSAQQFPDLHSELNLSSLELGDSALYFCASSPGQGMNLDTQYFGPGTRLTVL.

In its sample, this clone was seen a few times. The chain uses TRBV19 and TRBJ2-7; weak D call: TRBD1 (6 bases). Germline V gene data show CDR1 as LNHDA and CDR2 as SQIVND (reference sequence). This CDR3 region has 15 residues. V was cut by 9 bases and J by 7 bases, with 25 bases left in between. The CDR3 reads CASRDPGTSGEEQYF. The CDR3 nucleotides read TGTGCCAGCCGAGATCCCGGGACATCCGGCGAAGAGCAGTACTTC.

Only a few counts were recorded for this clone. The V and J genes are TRBV7-9 and TRBJ2-1, with D possibly matching TRBD2 (5 bases). Trimming pared 5 bases from V and 1 base from J, leaving 15 bases between. The CDR3 extends over 16 amino acids. Germline V gene sequence: CDR1 SEHNR, CDR2 FQNEAQ (reference sequence). CDR3 DNA sequence: TGTGCCAGCAGCCCAAAATCAACTAGTTCCTACAATGAGCAGTTCTTC. The encoded protein is CASSPKSTSSYNEQFF.

This clone was observed a few times. This chain joins TRBV7-9 and TRBJ2-1; D assignment may be TRBD1 or TRBD2 (5 bases each). CDR1 SEHNR and CDR2 FQNEAQ come from the germline V gene (reference sequence). V was clipped by 5 bases and J by 6 bases, with 11 bases between them. The CDR3 consists of 13 residues. DNA for the CDR3: TGTGCCAGCAGCGAGGGCCAGGGCAATGAGCAGTTCTTC. Translating it yields CASSEGQGNEQFF.

The rearrangement uses TRBV29-1 and TRBJ2-5, with D perhaps being TRBD1 or TRBD2 (6 bases each). The germline V and J ends were trimmed by 1 base and 2 bases, with 20 bases remaining between them. Germline CDR1 is SQVTM and CDR2 is ANQGSEA. This CDR3 comprises 17 residues. In DNA form, the CDR3 reads TGCAGCGTTGAAGGTCCGACAGGACTACTCTTTCAAGAGACCCAGTACTTC. It codes for CSVEGPTGLLFQETQYF. Supplemented by reference TRBV29-1 and TRBJ2-5, the full variable domain reads SAVISQKPSRDICQRGTSLTIQCQVDSQVTMMFWYRQQPGQSLTLIATANQGSEATYESGFVIDKFPISRPNLTFSTLTVSNMSPEDSSIYLCSVEGPTGLLFQETQYFGPGTRLLVL.

As concerns this clone: This CDR3 is also generated by other DNA sequences in the sample. The chain links TRBV7-9 to TRBJ2-6; D is ambiguous. CDR3 length: 15 residues. V lost 3 bases and J 0 bases, leaving 6 bases between the germline ends. Per germline, CDR1 SEHNR and CDR2 FQNEAQ (reference sequence). The CDR3 is CASSFVGSGANVLTF. The CDR3 nucleotides read TGTGCCAGCAGCTTCGTCGGCTCTGGGGCCAACGTCCTGACTTTC.

This clone has a single count. This chain links TRBV7-2 with TRBJ2-3; no clear D gene. The CDR3 is 15 residues long. Germline V gives CDR1 SGHTA, CDR2 FQGNSA. Trimming shortened V by 5 bases and J by 2 bases, and 14 bases separated the two germline ends. The CDR3 DNA is TGTGCCAGCAGCATCGGACGCTCACACACAGATACGCAGTATTTT. It yields the protein CASSIGRSHTDTQYF.

This clone was counted only a few times. The chain couples TRBV2 to TRBJ2-1; tentatively, D is TRBD2 (5 bases). The V end lost 0 bases, the J end lost 5 bases, and 11 bases lay between the germline ends. The germline V gene encodes CDR1 SNHLY and CDR2 FYNNEI. This CDR3 region has 15 residues. In DNA, the CDR3 is TGTGCCAGCAGTGAAGCTTGGCGGGTAAACAATGAGCAGTTCTTC. This codes for CASSEAWRVNNEQFF. Variable domain in full (rest from reference TRBV2 and TRBJ2-1): EPEVTQTPSHQVTQMGQEVILRCVPISNHLYFYWYRQILGQKVEFLVSFYNNEISEKSEIFDDQFSVERPDGSNFTLKIRSTKLEDSAMYFCASSEAWRVNNEQFFGPGTRLTVL.

V and J are TRBV28 and TRBJ2-5, with D unclear. The germline V gene has CDR1 MDHEN and CDR2 SYDVKM. With 5 bases removed from V and 6 bases from J, the gap between germline ends came to 10 bases. The CDR3 contains 12 residues. The CDR3 nucleotides are TGTGCCAGCAGTATCAGATCCAAGACCCAGTACTTC. Encoded protein: CASSIRSKTQYF.

This clone was picked up a small number of times. The CDR3 nucleotides are TGTGCCAGCAGTGACACAGGGGGCCTTGGCAATGAGCAGTTCTTC. This sequence encodes CASSDTGGLGNEQFF. V gene TRBV7-9 combines with J gene TRBJ2-1, with TRBD1 matching 9 bases. The trim removed 6 bases at V and 6 bases at J, leaving 9 bases unmatched. The length of the CDR3 is 15 residues. Germline CDR1 reads SEHNR; CDR2 reads FQNEAQ (reference sequence).

This chain connects TRBV10-3 to TRBJ2-1, with D possibly being TRBD2 (7 bases). The length of the CDR3 is 17 residues. Trimming removed 0 bases from V and 2 bases from J, with 14 bases in between. Germline CDR1 reads ENHRY; CDR2 reads SYGVKD. The CDR3 DNA follows: TGTGCCATCAGTGAGTCGATGGGGGCGGGAGCCTACAATGAGCAGTTCTTC. Its translation: CAISESMGAGAYNEQFF.

The CDR3 bases are TGTGCCAGCAGCCAAGCAGGAGCGAATAAGCAGTTCTTC. Translation: CASSQAGANKQFF. This chain uses TRBV4-2 with TRBJ2-1, with D unresolved. V gave up 1 base and J gave up 11 bases, with 12 bases separating them. Germline V gene lookup returns CDR1 LGHNA and CDR2 YNFKEQ. The CDR3 is 13 amino acids.

A single count supports this clone. The same CDR3 arises from other DNA sequences in this sample as well. This chain links TRBV9 with TRBJ1-4, with 7 bases aligning to TRBD1. Germline CDR1 is SGDLS and CDR2 is YYNGEE. The V gene end was trimmed by 3 bases and the J gene end by 7 bases; junction bases not matched to a gene: 6. The CDR3 totals 14 residues. The CDR3, as DNA: TGTGCCAGCAGCGGGACAGGCGGCGGTGAAAAACTGTTTTTT. Its protein product is CASSGTGGGEKLFF.

The rearrangement joins TRBV19 to TRBJ1-2; 7 bases are a match to TRBD1. Trimming took 5 bases from V and 1 from J; bases not matched to a gene: 10. The CDR3 sequence is 16 residues long. CDR1 is LNHDA, CDR2 SQIVND, per germline (reference sequence). DNA of the CDR3: TGTGCCAGTAGTCACCACTACCGGGACAGTAACTATGGCTACACCTTC. This translates into CASSHHYRDSNYGYTF.

The chain carries TRBV4-1 and TRBJ2-4; TRBD1 matches at 7 bases. Germline values: CDR1 MGHRA, CDR2 YSYEKL. CDR3 size: 15 residues. V was clipped by 3 bases and J by 0 bases; unmatched bases: 2. The CDR3 DNA follows: TGCGCCAGCAGCCAGAGGGGGCTAGCCAAAAACATTCAGTACTTC. Translating it yields CASSQRGLAKNIQYF.

This chain connects TRBV6-1 to TRBJ2-5; tentatively, D is TRBD1 (6 bases). CDR1 and CDR2 (germline): MNHNS, SASEGT. V gave up 1 base and J gave up 6 bases, with 12 bases separating them. The CDR3 length is 14 residues. For the CDR3, the DNA is TGTGCCAGCAGTGAAGGGGCAGGGGTGCAGACCCAGTACTTC. Translation gives CASSEGAGVQTQYF.

This clone has a handful of counts. This CDR3 reads CASSHPQGNYGYTF. DNA for the CDR3: TGCGCCAGCAGCCACCCACAGGGGAACTATGGCTACACCTTC. The V gene is TRBV4-1, the J gene TRBJ1-2; 7 nucleotides match TRBD1. Trimming took 3 bases from V and 2 from J; bases not matched to a gene: 3. CDR1 and CDR2 (germline): MGHRA, YSYEKL. The CDR3 is made up of 14 amino acids.

This clone appeared a few times. The chain uses TRBV7-2 and TRBJ2-7; a possible D gene is TRBD1 (6 bases). CDR1 and CDR2 (germline): SGHTA, FQGNSA. Trimming took off 5 bases at V and 0 bases at J, with 14 bases between the two ends. The CDR3 has 15 residues. The CDR3 loop reads CASSPRQVSSYEQYF. The CDR3 DNA reads TGTGCCAGCAGCCCTAGACAGGTTAGCTCCTACGAGCAGTACTTC.

The count of this clone is one. The genes are TRBV7-9 and TRBJ2-7; TRBD2 matches at 8 bases. CDR1 SEHNR and CDR2 FQNEAQ come from the germline V gene (reference sequence). With V trimmed by 0 bases and J by 3 bases, 4 bases remained unmatched. The length of the CDR3 is 15 residues. CDR3 nucleotides: TGTGCCAGCAGCTTAGCTAGCGGGGACCACTACGAGCAGTACTTC. This codes for CASSLASGDHYEQYF.

The CDR3 protein is CASSLSGMYEQYF. Here the CDR3 DNA reads TGTGCCAGCAGCCTTAGCGGGATGTACGAGCAGTACTTC. The chain recombines TRBV7-2 with TRBJ2-7; 8 bases are shared with TRBD2. Germline trimming cut 5 bases from V and 4 bases from J; bases unmatched to any gene: 4. The CDR3 is 13 residues long. The germline CDR1 and CDR2 sequences are SGHTA and FQGNSA.

This clone turned up a few times. The rearrangement links TRBV10-3 to TRBJ2-3, with TRBD1 matching over 9 bases. From germline, CDR1 is ENHRY and CDR2 SYGVKD. This CDR3 has 15 amino acids. J lost 3 bases, V lost 8 bases, and 9 bases had no gene match. The DNA of the CDR3 is TGTGCCATCGGGCGGGGGACAGGGCTGACAGATACGCAGTATTTT. It codes for CAIGRGTGLTDTQYF.

The gene calls are TRBV30 and TRBJ2-3; D is unclear. CDR3 length equals 15 residues. Trimming took off 7 bases at V and 4 bases at J, with 21 bases between the two ends. In germline, CDR1 is GTSNPN, CDR2 SVGIG (reference sequence). CDR3: CASPLNRSHSDTQYF. CDR3 sequence (DNA): TGTGCCTCCCCCTTAAATCGATCTCACTCAGATACGCAGTATTTT. Variable domain in full (rest from reference TRBV30 and TRBJ2-3): SQTIHQWPATLVQPVGSPLSLECTVEGTSNPNLYWYRQAAGRGLQLLFYSVGIGQISSEVPQNLSASRPQDRQFILSSKKLLLSDSGFYLCASPLNRSHSDTQYFGPGTRLTVL.

This clone came up a few times. The rearrangement uses TRBV2 and TRBJ1-4; D ambiguous. Between the trimmed V and J ends, which lost 2 bases and 8 bases, there was a span of 9 bases. The germline V gene encodes CDR1 SNHLY and CDR2 FYNNEI. The CDR3 has 13 residues. The CDR3 loop reads CASSESPGEKLFF. CDR3 bases: TGTGCCAGCAGTGAATCCCCGGGAGAAAAACTGTTTTTT.

The rearrangement uses TRBV28 and TRBJ1-2; 8 nucleotides align to TRBD1. The CDR3 is 15 residues long. The V gene's germline CDR1 is MDHEN and CDR2 SYDVKM. The ends lost 7 bases at V and 6 bases at J; junction bases unmatched: 13. The CDR3: CASTRQGAEWDGYTF. CDR3 DNA sequence: TGTGCCAGCACGCGCCAGGGGGCGGAGTGGGATGGCTACACCTTC.

This clone was counted between two and nine times. CDR3 loop: CASSRQGTDTQYF. The CDR3 DNA is TGTGCCAGCAGCCGACAGGGAACGGATACGCAGTATTTT. The V call is TRBV5-4, the J call TRBJ2-3; the match to TRBD1 covers 7 bases. J lost 6 bases, V lost 4 bases, and 5 bases had no gene match. The CDR3 is 13 amino acids. The germline CDR1 and CDR2 sequences are SGHNT and YYREEE (reference sequence).

J is TRBJ2-5 and V is TRBV29-1; D is perhaps TRBD2 (6 bases). The V gene's germline CDR1 is SQVTM and CDR2 ANQGSEA. V gave up 6 bases and J gave up 7 bases, with 12 bases separating them. The CDR3 covers 11 residues. The CDR3: CSVGTVGTQYF. As DNA, the CDR3 is TGCAGCGTCGGGACTGTTGGGACCCAGTACTTC. The full variable domain, its missing parts supplied by reference TRBV29-1 and TRBJ2-5, is SAVISQKPSRDICQRGTSLTIQCQVDSQVTMMFWYRQQPGQSLTLIATANQGSEATYESGFVIDKFPISRPNLTFSTLTVSNMSPEDSSIYLCSVGTVGTQYFGPGTRLLVL.

The chain carries TRBV10-3 and TRBJ2-5; no reliable D call. Germline assignment: CDR1 ENHRY and CDR2 SYGVKD. Trimming removed 4 bases from V and 1 base from J, with 4 bases in between. The CDR3 covers 12 residues. Here the CDR3 reads CAISGSQETQYF. The CDR3 coding sequence is TGTGCCATCAGTGGGAGCCAAGAGACCCAGTACTTC.